This TCR beta chain was sequenced during a study of early T cells in non-severe SARS-CoV-2 infection. About the research overall: It was bulk RNA from unsorted whole blood that was sequenced, and the chains were unpaired. Whole-study results and caveats: Matching with VDJdb favored anti-spike CD8 responses (missing private and CD4 specificities).

This clonotype appeared many times. Its antigen remains unidentified. Researchers attached unique molecular identifiers to individual cDNA molecules. One entry per CDR3 protein, called by TCRdb with MiXCR from the 5' RACE reads. The repertoire holds 25,000 to 35,000 distinct CDR3 sequences, with less than 6.5% as singletons. This CDR3 has 15 amino acids. Trimming removed 4 bases from V and 8 bases from J, with 17 bases in between. Germline V gene lookup returns CDR1 SEHNR and CDR2 FQNEAQ (reference sequence). The sequenced sample was whole blood. The gene calls are TRBV7-9 and TRBJ1-4, with D uncertain. The sequence was obtained from an adult who was a healthcare worker with PCR-confirmed SARS-CoV-2 infection or an uninfected control (not recorded which). This CDR3 is CASSSPGEIGEKLFF. The CDR3 region has the DNA TGTGCCAGCAGCTCGCCGGGAGAGATAGGGGAAAAACTGTTTTTT.